This TCR beta chain emerged from a study of long-term antiretroviral therapy in people with HIV. General observations from the study: Collection of the blood, which took place between the mid-2000s and the late 2010s, possibly occurred under older ART regimens. Diversity went up after ART and still fell short of transplant donor controls.

This CDR3 has 15 amino acids. The germline CDR1 and CDR2 sequences are SGDLS and YYNGEE. V was shortened by 3 bases and J by 2 bases, with 15 bases between the two germline ends. immunoSEQ v3.0 was run at survey level. Per-sample targets for sequencing were 40,000-50,000 T-cell genomes. Method: immunoSEQ multiplex PCR; TCRdb's copy keeps in-frame clones and lacks some. The profile covers about 17,000 clones, with 80% appearing a single time and approximately 4.8% taken by the ten largest. Regarding this clone: Its antigen is unknown.

The sample was unsorted PBMCs, taken 0.1 years before starting antiretroviral therapy. The sequence was collected from a man aged 18 to 29 with HIV. The rearrangement joins TRBV9 to TRBJ2-7, with a weak D call TRBD1 (7 bases). The CDR3 is CASSATQGGPYEQYF. CDR3 DNA sequence: TGTGCCAGCAGCGCCACCCAGGGGGGCCCCTACGAGCAGTACTTC.